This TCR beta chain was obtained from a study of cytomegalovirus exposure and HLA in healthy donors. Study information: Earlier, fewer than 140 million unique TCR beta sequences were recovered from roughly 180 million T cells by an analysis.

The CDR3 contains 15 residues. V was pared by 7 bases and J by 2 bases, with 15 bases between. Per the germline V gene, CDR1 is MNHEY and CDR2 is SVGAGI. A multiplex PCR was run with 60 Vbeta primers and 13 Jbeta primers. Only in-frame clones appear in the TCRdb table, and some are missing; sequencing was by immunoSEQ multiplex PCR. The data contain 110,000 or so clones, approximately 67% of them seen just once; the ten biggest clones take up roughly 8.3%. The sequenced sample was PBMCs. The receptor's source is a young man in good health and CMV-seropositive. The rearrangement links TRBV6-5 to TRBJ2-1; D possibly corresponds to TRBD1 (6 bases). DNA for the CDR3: TGTGCCAGCACCTCGACAGGAGTAACCTACAATGAGCAGTTCTTC. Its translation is CASTSTGVTYNEQFF.